These 10 T cell receptor beta chains were sequenced from one sample in a study of Graves' ophthalmopathy and Graves' hyperthyroidism. RNA served as the template for amplifying TCR beta CDR3 regions. First-round RT-PCR with HTBI primers preceded a second-round multiplex PCR. MiXCR, applied by TCRdb to the multiplex PCR reads, yields one record per CDR3 protein. The profile shows about 400,000 distinct CDR3 sequences, 15% of them singletons. Material for sequencing was peripheral blood. These receptors originate from a woman in her late teens or twenties with stable Graves' hyperthyroidism.

This clonotype came up many times. The V and J genes are TRBV4-2 and TRBJ1-5; possible D gene TRBD1, 5 bases. Germline assignment: CDR1 LGHNA and CDR2 YNFKEQ. Trimming took 3 bases from V and 4 from J, leaving 13 bases between them. CDR3 length equals 15 residues. The CDR3 DNA is TGTGCCAGCAGCCAGCTCTCAGGGCCTAATCAGCCCCAGCATTTT. It codes for CASSQLSGPNQPQHF.

The J gene is TRBJ1-1, the V gene TRBV13; D perhaps matches TRBD1 (6 bases). CDR3 length equals 15 residues. Trimming pared 5 bases from V and 2 bases from J, leaving 15 bases between. The V gene's germline CDR1 is PRHDT and CDR2 FYEKMQ (reference sequence). The CDR3 sequence: CASSHGKGGNTEAFF. The CDR3 DNA reads TGTGCCAGCAGCCACGGGAAGGGGGGAAACACTGAAGCTTTCTTT.

The table lists this clonotype with many counts. At one boundary the junction diverges from the germline segment, which might be a read error. CDR3 residues: CSAGGGSVAKNIKYF. In DNA, the CDR3 is TGCAGTGCAGGGGGAGGATCCGTAGCCAAAAACATTAAGTACTTC. The V call is TRBV20-1, the J call TRBJ2-4; D is tentatively TRBD1 or TRBD2 (6 bases each). Germline CDR1 and CDR2: DFQATT and SNEGSKA (reference sequence). The CDR3 has 15 amino acids.

This chain uses TRBV12-3 or TRBV12-4 with TRBJ2-4; D is unclear. The CDR3 has 15 amino acids. Trimming pared 6 bases from V and 2 bases from J, leaving 14 bases between. The CDR3 DNA reads as TGTGCCAGCAGCCCCGCAGACCCATCCAAAAACATTCAGTACTTC. Protein sequence: CASSPADPSKNIQYF.

J is TRBJ2-5 and V is TRBV6-5; TRBD1 might be the D (5 bases). V was pared by 6 bases and J by 5 bases, with 13 bases between. The germline CDR1 and CDR2 sequences are MNHEY and SVGAGI. The CDR3 extends over 13 amino acids. The CDR3, as DNA: TGTGCCAGCAGATCTTCAGGGTCGGAGACCCAGTACTTC. It yields the protein CASRSSGSETQYF.

This clonotype was counted ten times or more. The rearrangement links TRBV27 to TRBJ1-1; D unclear. V gave up 0 bases and J gave up 0 bases, with 8 bases separating them. The CDR3 spans 15 residues. Germline CDR1 and CDR2: MNHEY and SMNVEV (reference sequence). Written as DNA, the CDR3 is TGTGCCAGCAGTTTATCCTCCGTCATGAACACTGAAGCTTTCTTT. It is translated as CASSLSSVMNTEAFF.

This chain connects TRBV4-1 to TRBJ1-2; 11 nucleotides agree with TRBD1. This CDR3 comprises 16 residues. Germline V CDR1 and CDR2: MGHRA, YSYEKL. The trim removed 3 bases at V and 5 bases at J, leaving 8 bases unmatched. As DNA, the CDR3 is TGCGCCAGCAGCCAGGGGGCGGACAGGGGGCTTTATGGCTACACCTTC. Amino acid sequence: CASSQGADRGLYGYTF.

In its sample, this clonotype was seen many times. The gene calls are TRBV12-3 or TRBV12-4 and TRBJ1-6; TRBD1 is a possible D gene (5 bases). The V end lost 5 bases, the J end lost 7 bases, and 12 bases lay between the germline ends. This CDR3 spans 14 amino acids. CDR3 nucleotide sequence: TGTGCCAGCAGTCTGGGACTGTGGAATTCACCCCTCCACTTT. Translated: CASSLGLWNSPLHF.

In its sample, this clonotype was seen many times. The V call is TRBV6-2 or TRBV6-3, the J call TRBJ2-7; D ambiguous. The CDR3 totals 14 residues. The V gene lost 4 bases and the J gene lost 2 bases, with 12 bases spanning the gap. Germline CDR1 is MNHEY and CDR2 is SVGEGT. This CDR3 reads CASSWGSFPYEQYF. CDR3 DNA: TGTGCCAGCAGTTGGGGTAGCTTCCCCTACGAGCAGTACTTC.

The chain uses TRBV6-5 and TRBJ2-7; tentatively, D is TRBD1 (5 bases). V was cut by 2 bases and J by 2 bases, with 10 bases left in between. The germline CDR1 and CDR2 sequences are MNHEY and SVGAGI. The CDR3 consists of 14 residues. The CDR3 DNA sequence: TGTGCCAGCAGTTACGGGGCAGGGCCCTACGAGCAGTACTTC. This translates into CASSYGAGPYEQYF.